This T cell receptor beta chain was observed in a study of T cell repertoires in cytomegalovirus infection. The overall study: Public TCR beta signature analysis indicated the presence of both CMV infection and matching HLA type.

The germline V and J ends were trimmed by 4 bases and 4 bases, with 14 bases remaining between them. Germline CDR1 reads SGDLS; CDR2 reads YYNGEE. This CDR3 contains 14 residues. Study findings and constraints: Summed frequency of public TCR beta families distinguished CMV carriers with the relevant HLA. What dominated the ex vivo response were HLA-C-restricted CMV-specific TCR beta clonotypes.

The table lists this clonotype with many counts. Its target is unknown. MiXCR, applied by TCRdb to the reads, yields one record per CDR3 protein. The sample has about 76,000 distinct CDR3 sequences, approximately 3.7% seen once. This TCR was sampled from a human donor in good health (CMV status not recorded). Some clones in this sample may be carry-over from other donors' samples. Specimen: PBMCs. The V gene is TRBV9, the J gene TRBJ1-1; D unresolved. This CDR3 reads CASSPVGVGTEAFF. DNA for the CDR3: TGTGCCAGCAGCCCCGTCGGGGTAGGCACTGAAGCTTTCTTT.